This T cell receptor beta chain was retrieved from a study of blood T cell repertoires in COVID-19. The wider study: Samples taken during acute and convalescent COVID-19 were collected in the United States, Italy and Spain. PBMCs, B-cell-depleted T cells, or T cells provided the cDNA or gDNA that made up the material.

In the original processing: Amplification of reference gene primers provided the estimated nucleated cell counts. Generated by immunoSEQ multiplex PCR, the TCRdb table keeps only in-frame clones and is missing some. From that table come the V and J calls and clone size; the DNA was used to work out D and trimming. The sample comprises about 90,000 clones, 80% of which are singletons, and over 9% rests with the top ten. Germline lookup yields CDR1 SNHLY and CDR2 FYNNEI. The CDR3 is made up of 14 amino acids. V dropped 3 bases and J dropped 5 bases, with 13 bases sitting between them. This clonotype originated in a woman aged 70-85 years with acute or convalescent COVID-19. Sequenced sample: peripheral blood. The chain links TRBV2 to TRBJ1-1; TRBD1 might be the D (6 bases). CDR3 in amino acids: CASSDATGRTEAFF. DNA of the CDR3: TGTGCCAGCAGTGACGCCACAGGGCGGACTGAAGCTTTCTTT.